This passage covers 30 T cell receptor beta chains from one sample sequenced in a study of blood T cells in healthy people across ages. A sample-barcoded 5' primer and a J-beta primer mix were used in a second PCR of about 7 to 11 cycles. TCRdb fed the 5' RACE reads into MiXCR, producing one record per CDR3 protein. This sample has 730,000 or so distinct CDR3 sequences, with about 42% found just once. Sequencing was carried out using blood. These receptor sequences come from a woman aged 55-70 years in good health.

This chain uses TRBV18 with TRBJ1-5; TRBD1 aligns across 11 bases. V gave up 3 bases and J gave up 5 bases; unmatched junction bases: 3. Germline loops: CDR1 KGHSH, CDR2 LQKENI. This CDR3 region has 15 residues. CDR3 sequence: CASSPGQGGYQPQHF. As DNA, the CDR3 is TGTGCCAGCTCACCGGGACAGGGGGGATATCAGCCCCAGCATTTT.

Worth noting for this clonotype: Its ends do not fully match the called genes, so a read error is possible. The rearrangement joins TRBV2 to TRBJ2-5; 10 positions agree with TRBD2. CDR3 length: 16 residues. In germline, CDR1 is SNHLY, CDR2 FYNNEI. The CDR3 coding sequence is TGTGCCGGCAGTCCAAGGACTAGCGGTTCACTGGAGACCCAGTACTTC. This codes for CAGSPRTSGSLETQYF.

The CDR3 here is CASSPPGDRVLYEQYF. CDR3 coding DNA: TGTGCCAGCTCACCACCTGGGGACAGGGTACTCTACGAGCAGTACTTC. The rearrangement uses TRBV18 and TRBJ2-4; 9 nucleotides match TRBD1. Gene TRBJ2-7 matches the end of the DNA better, so the J call may be wrong. CDR1 is KGHSH, CDR2 LQKENI, per germline. The CDR3 extends over 16 amino acids.

This sequence joins TRBV27 and TRBJ2-1; 9 nucleotides align to TRBD1. Per the germline V gene, CDR1 is MNHEY and CDR2 is SMNVEV (reference sequence). V was pared by 2 bases and J by 13 bases, with 12 bases of the junction left unmatched. The CDR3 is made up of 15 amino acids. The CDR3 here is CASSLATGGRETQFF. The CDR3 region has the DNA TGTGCCAGCAGTTTAGCTACAGGGGGCAGGGAGACCCAGTTCTTC.

For this clonotype: At one end, the junction sequence differs from germline, possibly due to a read error. V gene TRBV7-3 combines with J gene TRBJ2-3; D may be TRBD1 (5 bases). This CDR3 region has 15 residues. CDR1 and CDR2 from the germline V gene are SGHTA and FQGTGA. CDR3 nucleotides: TGTGCCAGCAGCCAACCGACAGCTCGCACAGATACGCGGTATTTT. Encoded protein: CASSQPTARTDTRYF. The complete variable domain, with remaining parts taken from reference TRBV7-3 and TRBJ2-3, reads GAGVSQTPSNKVTEKGKYVELRCDPISGHTALYWYRQSLGQGPEFLIYFQGTGAADDSGLPNDRFFAVRPEGSVSTLKIQRTERGDSAVYLCASSQPTARTDTRYFGPGTRLTVL.

The chain carries TRBV20-1 and TRBJ2-1; D uncertain. CDR1 and CDR2 (germline): DFQATT, SNEGSKA (reference sequence). Trimming stripped 4 bases from V and 0 bases from J, with 10 bases between. The CDR3 covers 14 residues. The CDR3 DNA follows: TGCAGTGCTAATCGGGCCGTCTCCTACAATGAGCAGTTCTTC. Its translation: CSANRAVSYNEQFF.

This clonotype showed up just a few times. The chain carries TRBV5-1 and TRBJ2-7, with 7 positions matching TRBD1. The CDR3 covers 15 residues. Germline assignment: CDR1 SGHRS and CDR2 YFSETQ. After removal of 3 bases from V and 5 bases from J, the junction contained 11 bases not matched to a gene. The CDR3, as DNA: TGCGCCAGCAGCTGGGCCGGGGACAGCCATCACGAGCAGTACTTC. Translating it yields CASSWAGDSHHEQYF.

Regarding this clonotype: One junction end does not reproduce the germline sequence, and a read error may be involved. The chain recombines TRBV5-1 with TRBJ2-1; TRBD2 aligns across 13 bases. CDR3 size: 18 residues. The germline CDR1 and CDR2 sequences are SGHRS and YFSETQ. This CDR3 is CASSVGTSGNVLYKEQFF. The CDR3 bases are TGCGCCAGCAGCGTCGGGACTAGCGGGAATGTACTCTACAAGGAGCAGTTCTTC.

This clonotype was observed once. The V gene is TRBV20-1, the J gene TRBJ2-1; 11 bases are shared with TRBD2. This CDR3 contains 13 residues. CDR1 is DFQATT, CDR2 SNEGSKA, per germline (reference sequence). The CDR3 DNA sequence: TGCGCACACGGGACTAGCGGCTACAATGAGCAGTTCTTC. Translating it yields CAHGTSGYNEQFF.

CDR3 amino acids: CATKGSGQGITDTQYF. The CDR3 DNA reads TGTGCCACCAAGGGTTCCGGACAGGGGATAACAGATACGCAGTATTTT. The chain links TRBV10-3 to TRBJ2-3; 9 bases map to TRBD1. Trimming removed 10 bases from V and 3 bases from J; junction bases left unmatched: 14. From germline, CDR1 is ENHRY and CDR2 SYGVKD. This CDR3 is built from 16 residues.

This clonotype was detected only a few times. J is TRBJ2-4 and V is TRBV20-1, with 16 bases fitting TRBD2. Germline V gene sequence: CDR1 DFQATT, CDR2 SNEGSKA (reference sequence). V lost 3 bases to trimming and J lost 8 bases; unmatched junction nucleotides: 4. The CDR3 consists of 15 residues. The CDR3 nucleotides read TGCAGTGCTAGGGGGACTAGCGGGGGGGCATACATTCAGTACTTC. Amino acid sequence: CSARGTSGGAYIQYF.

DNA for the CDR3: TGTGCCAGCAACTCAAACCTCGGGACCGGAAGGACTAATGAAAAACTGTTTTTT. Translated, it gives CASNSNLGTGRTNEKLFF. The chain uses TRBV7-9 and TRBJ1-4, with D perhaps matching TRBD1 (5 bases). There are 18 residues in the CDR3. V shed 7 bases and J shed 2 bases, with 23 bases lying between them. Germline V lookup: CDR1 SEHNR, CDR2 FQNEAQ (reference sequence).

The rearrangement joins TRBV6-5 to TRBJ1-2; 7 bases are a match to TRBD1. V shed 0 bases and J 4 bases; nucleotides not matched to a gene: 8. The CDR3 sequence is 16 residues long. CDR1 MNHEY and CDR2 SVGAGI come from the germline V gene. As DNA, the CDR3 is TGTGCCAGCAGTTACTCGAGCGAGGGGGCGGTCTATGGCTACACCTTC. This encodes CASSYSSEGAVYGYTF.

This chain joins TRBV18 and TRBJ2-7; weak D call: TRBD1 (6 bases). V was pared by 1 base and J by 3 bases, with 13 bases between. From germline, CDR1 is KGHSH and CDR2 LQKENI. The CDR3 sequence is 15 residues long. CDR3 nucleotides: TGTGCCAGCTCACCACATGGGACAATATACTACGAGCAGTACTTC. Its protein product is CASSPHGTIYYEQYF.

In this sample, this clonotype turned up many times. The chain joins TRBV10-3 to TRBJ2-3, with D perhaps matching TRBD2 (5 bases). V was shortened by 4 bases and J by 2 bases, with 10 bases between the two germline ends. Germline CDR1 reads ENHRY; CDR2 reads SYGVKD. The CDR3 spans 14 residues. CDR3 bases: TGTGCCATCAGTGTCCGAGGGAACACAGATACGCAGTATTTT. The encoded protein is CAISVRGNTDTQYF.

Only a few counts were recorded for this clonotype. The chain couples TRBV20-1 to TRBJ1-2; TRBD1 matches at 7 bases. This CDR3 spans 13 amino acids. Germline-derived CDR1 and CDR2 are DFQATT and SNEGSKA (reference sequence). V lost 6 bases, J lost 5 bases, and 9 bases stayed unmatched. CDR3: CSASPGQSYGYTF. The CDR3 DNA reads TGCAGTGCAAGCCCGGGACAGAGTTATGGCTACACCTTC.

This clonotype showed up just a few times. The gene calls are TRBV15 and TRBJ1-2, with D hard to call. Trimming stripped 0 bases from V and 2 bases from J, with 10 bases between. The CDR3 has 15 residues. The germline V gene encodes CDR1 LNHNV and CDR2 YYDKDF (reference sequence). CDR3 loop: CATSRDSVSNYGYTF. In DNA, the CDR3 is TGTGCCACCAGCAGAGACAGCGTCTCCAACTATGGCTACACCTTC.

This clonotype has a count of ten or more. The chain links TRBV6-2 or TRBV6-3 to TRBJ2-6, with a weak D call TRBD2 (7 bases). The V and J ends lost 4 bases and 2 bases respectively, with 9 bases between them. The CDR3 loop spans 15 amino acids. In germline, CDR1 is MNHEY, CDR2 SVGEGT. This chain's CDR3 is CASSSGGAGANVLTF. The CDR3 DNA sequence: TGTGCCAGCAGTTCGGGGGGCGCTGGGGCCAACGTCCTGACTTTC.

Only a few counts were recorded for this clonotype. The genes are TRBV20-1 and TRBJ2-1; the match to TRBD2 covers 13 bases. The assigned J gene may be wrong: the sequence end matches TRBJ2-7 better. Germline V lookup: CDR1 DFQATT, CDR2 SNEGSKA (reference sequence). The CDR3 loop spans 20 amino acids. In DNA form, the CDR3 reads TGCAGTGCTAGAGACCCTACGGGGACTAGCGGGGAAAGCTCCTACAATGAGCAGTACTTC. This translates into CSARDPTGTSGESSYNEQYF.

CDR3 region: CASKQGASDEQYF. DNA for the CDR3: TGTGCCAGCAAACAGGGAGCATCGGACGAGCAGTACTTC. V gene TRBV6-1 combines with J gene TRBJ2-7; perhaps TRBD1 as D (6 bases). The CDR3 is 13 residues long. Germline loops: CDR1 MNHNS, CDR2 SASEGT. V lost 7 bases and J lost 5, with 15 bases in between.

Concerning this clonotype: A much larger clone differs from this one at a single base, so this may be a read error. The gene calls are TRBV5-1 and TRBJ2-5; 9 bases agree with TRBD2. Per germline, CDR1 SGHRS and CDR2 YFSETQ. J gave up 2 bases and V 0 bases, and 5 bases lay outside the gene matches. The CDR3 covers 16 residues. The CDR3 is CASSLEPAGGQETQYF. The CDR3 region has the DNA TGCGCCAGCAGCTTGGAGCCAGCGGGGGGACAAGAGACCCAGTACTTC.

This clonotype was recorded once. This chain uses TRBV4-1 with TRBJ2-4, with 7 bases lining up with TRBD1. CDR1 and CDR2 from the germline V gene are MGHRA and YSYEKL. There are 16 residues in the CDR3. Unmatched junction bases numbered 6, after V lost 1 base and J lost 3 bases. CDR3 loop: CASSQARQGVKNIQYF. The CDR3 DNA is TGCGCCAGCAGCCAAGCCAGACAGGGAGTCAAAAACATTCAGTACTTC.

This clonotype was picked up many times. J is TRBJ2-3 and V is TRBV6-6; 8 bases agree with TRBD1. Germline lookup yields CDR1 MNHNY and CDR2 SVGAGI (reference sequence). This CDR3 comprises 12 residues. J was trimmed by 2 bases and V by 9 bases; bases with no gene match: 1. The CDR3 sequence: CARGQDTDTQYF. The CDR3 bases are TGTGCCAGGGGACAGGACACAGATACGCAGTATTTT.

This clonotype has more than one count but fewer than ten. The V and J genes are TRBV10-3 and TRBJ2-7, with 8 bases lining up with TRBD2. Trimming at V came to 5 bases and at J to 4 bases, leaving 7 bases not matched to a gene. This CDR3 has 14 amino acids. Germline V CDR1 and CDR2: ENHRY, SYGVKD. CDR3 nucleotides: TGTGCCATCAGTCCCTTACTAGCGGAGTACGAGCAGTACTTC. It codes for CAISPLLAEYEQYF.

In DNA, the CDR3 is TGCGCCAGCAGCGGAACCGGGACAGCCTACACAGATACGCAGTATTTT. Its protein is CASSGTGTAYTDTQYF. The chain joins TRBV5-1 to TRBJ2-3; 7 bases match TRBD1. V lost 4 bases, J lost 2 bases, and 10 bases stayed unmatched. The CDR3 is 16 residues long. CDR1 and CDR2 from the germline V gene are SGHRS and YFSETQ.

The chain uses TRBV12-3 or TRBV12-4 and TRBJ2-1; 9 bases fit TRBD1. This CDR3 spans 14 amino acids. V shed 3 bases and J 13 bases; nucleotides not matched to a gene: 10. The CDR3 sequence is CASSLWTGEETQFF. Here the CDR3 DNA reads TGTGCCAGCAGTTTGTGGACAGGGGAGGAGACCCAGTTCTTC.

Written as DNA, the CDR3 is TGCGCCAGCAGCCCGGGACAGGGAGAGCACAATGAGCAGTTCTTC. This translates into CASSPGQGEHNEQFF. The rearrangement uses TRBV5-1 and TRBJ2-1; 9 bases are shared with TRBD1. V gave up 4 bases and J gave up 5 bases; unmatched junction bases: 7. The CDR3 loop spans 15 amino acids. In germline, CDR1 is SGHRS, CDR2 YFSETQ.

The chain is built from TRBV6-5 and TRBJ1-1, with TRBD1 as a possible D gene (6 bases). CDR1 is MNHEY, CDR2 SVGAGI, per germline. V lost 0 bases, J lost 2 bases, and 22 bases lay in between. The CDR3 covers 19 residues. The CDR3 region has the DNA TGTGCCAGCAGTTACTCTTATCACCCTTCGGGGGGCTCTAACACTGAAGCTTTCTTT. This codes for CASSYSYHPSGGSNTEAFF.

This clonotype was seen more than once but under ten times. The chain links TRBV7-4 to TRBJ2-5; TRBD1 or TRBD2 may be the D gene (5 bases each). V lost 2 bases to trimming and J lost 11 bases, with 21 bases between them. Germline CDR1 is SGHVT and CDR2 is SQSDAQ. The CDR3 covers 15 residues. The CDR3 is CASSLRARGDWEQYF. The CDR3 coding sequence is TGTGCCAGCAGCTTAAGGGCCAGAGGGGATTGGGAGCAGTACTTC.

The chain couples TRBV29-1 to TRBJ2-1; D possibly matches TRBD1 or TRBD2 (5 bases each). Germline V gene data show CDR1 as SQVTM and CDR2 as ANQGSEA. The CDR3 length is 15 residues. The CDR3 DNA follows: TGCTCTGCGGGCACCAACTGGGACGGGCACAATGAGCAGTTCTTC. Amino acids: CSAGTNWDGHNEQFF.